Following are 28 T cell receptor beta chains from one sample sequenced in a study of cytomegalovirus exposure and HLA in healthy donors. In the PCR, 60 Vbeta and 13 Jbeta primers were used. Produced via immunoSEQ multiplex PCR; TCRdb's table is partial and in-frame only. In the table there are some 100,000 clones, 65% to 75% of which are singletons. What was sequenced was PBMCs. The receptors originated from a woman under 30 in good health and CMV-seropositive.

V usage is TRBV2 and J usage is TRBJ1-1; D ambiguous. The germline CDR1 and CDR2 sequences are SNHLY and FYNNEI. V lost 1 base and J 11 bases, leaving 8 bases between the germline ends. The CDR3 has 11 amino acids. The DNA for the CDR3 is TGTGCCAGCAGTGAAGAAGGGAGTGCTTTCTTT. Amino acid sequence: CASSEEGSAFF.

This chain uses TRBV7-6 with TRBJ2-1; 10 bases are a match to TRBD1. V gave up 4 bases and J gave up 7 bases; unmatched junction bases: 4. The CDR3 totals 14 residues. The germline V gene encodes CDR1 SGHVS and CDR2 FNYEAQ. The DNA for the CDR3 is TGTGCCAGCAGCTCGTGGACAGGGGGAAATGAGCAGTTCTTC. This sequence encodes CASSSWTGGNEQFF.

This sequence joins TRBV9 and TRBJ2-3, with 9 bases aligning to TRBD2. CDR1 is SGDLS, CDR2 YYNGEE, per germline. The length of the CDR3 is 16 residues. J lost 1 base, V lost 3 bases, and 6 bases had no gene match. The DNA of the CDR3 is TGTGCCAGCAGCGCTCTCGGCGGGAGGGGCACAGATACGCAGTATTTT. Its protein product is CASSALGGRGTDTQYF. Full variable domain (missing parts from reference TRBV9 and TRBJ2-3): DSGVTQTPKHLITATGQRVTLRCSPRSGDLSVYWYQQSLDQGLQFLIQYYNGEERAKGNILERFSAQQFPDLHSELNLSSLELGDSALYFCASSALGGRGTDTQYFGPGTRLTVL.

The rearrangement uses TRBV6-6 and TRBJ2-2; D unclear. V lost 8 bases and J 0 bases, leaving 7 bases between the germline ends. CDR3 length: 13 residues. Germline CDR1 is MNHNY and CDR2 is SVGAGI (reference sequence). CDR3 coding DNA: TGTGCCAGCGAGTACTCGAACACCGGGGAGCTGTTTTTT. Its translation is CASEYSNTGELFF.

This sequence joins TRBV19 and TRBJ1-1; D unclear. Between the trimmed V and J ends, which lost 3 bases and 1 base, there was a span of 3 bases. Germline V gene data show CDR1 as LNHDA and CDR2 as SQIVND (reference sequence). The CDR3 contains 12 residues. The CDR3 loop is CASSIRNTEAFF. As DNA, the CDR3 is TGTGCCAGTAGTATTCGGAACACTGAAGCTTTCTTT. The variable domain in full, completed from reference TRBV19 and TRBJ1-1, reads DGGITQSPKYLFRKEGQNVTLSCEQNLNHDAMYWYRQDPGQGLRLIYYSQIVNDFQKGDIAEGYSVSREKKESFPLTVTSAQKNPTAFYLCASSIRNTEAFFGQGTRLTVV.

This chain connects TRBV11-2 to TRBJ2-3; D remains unclear. There are 12 residues in the CDR3. The V and J ends lost 2 bases and 11 bases respectively, with 11 bases between them. Germline V gene sequence: CDR1 SGHAT, CDR2 FQNNGV. The CDR3 nucleotides read TGTGCCAGCAGCTTAACTCCCAATCGGCAGTATTTT. Translation: CASSLTPNRQYF.

The chain carries TRBV6-5 and TRBJ2-1, with 9 bases matching TRBD2. Germline assignment: CDR1 MNHEY and CDR2 SVGAGI. The CDR3 length is 15 residues. V was clipped by 2 bases and J by 5 bases; unmatched bases: 4. Written as DNA, the CDR3 is TGTGCCAGCAGTTACCTGACTAGCGGAAACAATGAGCAGTTCTTC. Translating it yields CASSYLTSGNNEQFF.

This sequence joins TRBV27 and TRBJ1-5, with D possibly TRBD1 on 5 matching bases. Germline values: CDR1 MNHEY, CDR2 SMNVEV (reference sequence). The length of the CDR3 is 15 residues. The V end lost 2 bases, the J end lost 6 bases, and 14 bases lay between the germline ends. The CDR3 nucleotides read TGTGCCAGCAGTTTAGGCGGGGGGTTTCGTCAGCCCCAGCATTTT. This encodes CASSLGGGFRQPQHF.

The gene calls are TRBV7-9 and TRBJ2-2; D gene ambiguous. Germline V CDR1 and CDR2: SEHNR, FQNEAQ (reference sequence). V dropped 2 bases and J dropped 5 bases, with 6 bases sitting between them. CDR3 size: 13 residues. CDR3 residues: CASSLQWTGELFF. CDR3 DNA: TGTGCCAGCAGCTTACAGTGGACCGGGGAGCTGTTTTTT.

The chain is built from TRBV20-1 and TRBJ1-3, with unresolved D. CDR1 is DFQATT and CDR2 is SNEGSKA in the germline V gene (reference sequence). V was cut by 3 bases and J by 3 bases, with 3 bases left in between. The CDR3 is 11 residues long. CDR3 DNA: TGCAGTGCTAGTCTTGGAAACACCATATATTTT. It is translated as CSASLGNTIYF.

This clone was detected once. The chain is built from TRBV21-1 and TRBJ2-6; no check of the table's D call, TRBD1, against the DNA was made. TRBV21-1 is described as a pseudogene. The CDR3 consists of 18 residues. The CDR3 loop is CASSKEDRKTSGANVLTF. CDR3 DNA sequence: TGTGCCAGCAGCAAAGAGGACAGAAAAACCTCTGGGGCCAACGTCCTGACTTTC.

The gene calls are TRBV9 and TRBJ2-7; D gene uncertain. Germline V gene lookup returns CDR1 SGDLS and CDR2 YYNGEE. V was pared by 9 bases and J by 7 bases, with 14 bases between. The CDR3 has 11 amino acids. CDR3 DNA: TGTGCCAAACGTAGGTCGGAGGAGCAGTACTTC. Residues: CAKRRSEEQYF.

The J gene is TRBJ2-5, the V gene TRBV6-6, with D perhaps matching TRBD2 (5 bases). Trimming removed 2 bases from V and 7 bases from J, with 11 bases in between. This CDR3 comprises 13 residues. CDR1 and CDR2 (germline): MNHNY, SVGAGI (reference sequence). The CDR3 nucleotides read TGTGCCAGCAGTTACGACGGAACTAGGACCCAGTACTTC. As protein: CASSYDGTRTQYF.

The chain joins TRBV11-2 to TRBJ2-7, with D possibly matching TRBD2 (6 bases). The CDR3 runs to 12 residues. Germline V gene data show CDR1 as SGHAT and CDR2 as FQNNGV. V was shortened by 8 bases and J by 5 bases, with 13 bases between the two germline ends. The CDR3 protein is CASGGLENEQYF. CDR3 coding DNA: TGTGCCAGCGGGGGACTTGAGAACGAGCAGTACTTC.

The V and J genes are TRBV29-1 and TRBJ2-3; tentative D call: TRBD1 (6 bases). Germline assignment: CDR1 SQVTM and CDR2 ANQGSEA. CDR3 length: 19 amino acids. Between the trimmed V and J ends, which lost 2 bases and 3 bases, there was a span of 27 bases. The CDR3 protein is CSVELPPRQGGTQTDTQYF. Here the CDR3 DNA reads TGCAGCGTTGAACTTCCCCCCCGACAAGGGGGTACCCAAACAGATACGCAGTATTTT.

This clone has just a few counts. V gene TRBV6-5 combines with J gene TRBJ2-7, with 9 bases identical to TRBD2. With V trimmed by 4 bases and J by 4 bases, 8 bases remained unmatched. Germline assignment: CDR1 MNHEY and CDR2 SVGAGI. The CDR3 is made up of 15 amino acids. In DNA, the CDR3 is TGTGCCAGCAGTTTCGACCTAGCGGGGCATTACGAGCAGTACTTC. It specifies CASSFDLAGHYEQYF.

This chain connects TRBV10-3 to TRBJ2-7; 10 bases map to TRBD2. This CDR3 is built from 15 residues. Germline lookup yields CDR1 ENHRY and CDR2 SYGVKD. J gave up 6 bases and V 6 bases, and 11 bases lay outside the gene matches. The CDR3 nucleotides read TGTGCCATCAGCTTAGCGGGAGGTCAGCTCGGCGAGCAGTACTTC. It translates to CAISLAGGQLGEQYF.

The rearrangement links TRBV19 to TRBJ2-4; D might be TRBD2 (5 bases). V dropped 10 bases and J dropped 2 bases, with 9 bases sitting between them. This CDR3 has 12 residues. Germline CDR1 is LNHDA and CDR2 is SQIVND (reference sequence). CDR3 loop: CATRGTKNIQYF. DNA of the CDR3: TGTGCCACCCGGGGTACCAAAAACATTCAGTACTTC. The full variable domain, in which reference TRBV19 and TRBJ2-4 provide the parts outside the CDR3, is DGGITQSPKYLFRKEGQNVTLSCEQNLNHDAMYWYRQDPGQGLRLIYYSQIVNDFQKGDIAEGYSVSREKKESFPLTVTSAQKNPTAFYLCATRGTKNIQYFGAGTRLSVL.

This chain connects TRBV12-5 to TRBJ2-3; D uncertain. The CDR3 consists of 13 residues. From germline, CDR1 is LGHNT and CDR2 FRNRAP. The V end was cut by 4 bases, the J end by 2 bases, with 7 bases between. In DNA form, the CDR3 reads TGTGCTAGTGGTTCGGGTTTCACAGATACGCAGTATTTT. This translates into CASGSGFTDTQYF.

The chain carries TRBV11-2 and TRBJ1-1; the D gene is possibly TRBD1 (5 bases). V lost 2 bases and J 7 bases, leaving 11 bases between the germline ends. This CDR3 comprises 13 residues. CDR1 SGHAT and CDR2 FQNNGV come from the germline V gene. The CDR3 sequence is CASSLLRQGEAFF. Here the CDR3 DNA reads TGTGCCAGCAGCTTACTCCGCCAGGGTGAAGCTTTCTTT. The full variable domain, completed using reference TRBV11-2 and TRBJ1-1, is EAGVAQSPRYKIIEKRQSVAFWCNPISGHATLYWYQQILGQGPKLLIQFQNNGVVDDSQLPKDRFSAERLKGVDSTLKIQPAKLEDSAVYLCASSLLRQGEAFFGQGTRLTVV.

This rearrangement joins TRBV7-2 to TRBJ1-2; D is ambiguous. The CDR3 is 14 residues long. Between the trimmed V and J ends, which lost 5 bases and 0 bases, there was a span of 10 bases. CDR1 and CDR2 (germline): SGHTA, FQGNSA. The CDR3 nucleotides are TGTGCCAGCAGCGAACAGAGCTCTAACTATGGCTACACCTTC. Its protein is CASSEQSSNYGYTF.

There are a few counts of this clone. This chain links TRBV4-1 with TRBJ1-5, with D perhaps TRBD1 (5 bases). V lost 1 base and J 3 bases, leaving 7 bases between the germline ends. The germline CDR1 and CDR2 sequences are MGHRA and YSYEKL. There are 14 residues in the CDR3. CDR3 nucleotides: TGCGCCAGCAGCCAAGGACAGCCCAATCAGCCCCAGCATTTT. It yields the protein CASSQGQPNQPQHF.

The chain has TRBV12-5 and TRBJ2-1; 9 bases align to TRBD2. The ends lost 6 bases at V and 5 bases at J; junction bases unmatched: 8. Germline V gene data show CDR1 as LGHNT and CDR2 as FRNRAP. The CDR3 totals 15 residues. CDR3: CASGPGTSLHNEQFF. CDR3 sequence (DNA): TGTGCTAGTGGACCCGGGACTAGCCTCCACAATGAGCAGTTCTTC.

This clone has a handful of counts. The chain is built from TRBV6-4 and TRBJ2-3; 13 bases agree with TRBD2. The CDR3 is 15 amino acids. The junction had 2 bases not matched to a gene; V was cut back by 3 bases and J by 5 bases. Germline loops: CDR1 MRHNA, CDR2 SNTAGT. The CDR3 protein is CASSERLAGGDTQYF. Written as DNA, the CDR3 is TGTGCCAGCAGTGAACGACTAGCGGGAGGAGATACGCAGTATTTT.

J is TRBJ2-7 and V is TRBV6-4, with D maybe TRBD2 (7 bases). Per the germline V gene, CDR1 is MRHNA and CDR2 is SNTAGT. This CDR3 region has 15 residues. The V end lost 3 bases, the J end lost 0 bases, and 12 bases lay between the germline ends. The DNA for the CDR3 is TGTGCCAGCAGTGAAGGAGGGGGGGACTCCTACGAGCAGTACTTC. It specifies CASSEGGGDSYEQYF.

Only a few counts were recorded for this clone. The chain joins TRBV5-4 to TRBJ2-7; D ambiguous. The CDR3 covers 13 residues. CDR1 and CDR2 (germline): SGHNT, YYREEE (reference sequence). V lost 5 bases and J lost 0, with 9 bases in between. The CDR3: CASRAASSYEQYF. The CDR3 DNA sequence: TGTGCCAGCAGGGCGGCAAGCTCCTACGAGCAGTACTTC.

The rearrangement joins TRBV9 to TRBJ2-7; possibly TRBD2 for D (6 bases). The CDR3 spans 12 residues. Deletions cut 4 bases from V and 3 bases from J, with 8 bases between. Germline V gives CDR1 SGDLS, CDR2 YYNGEE. The CDR3 loop is CASSTGSYEQYF. The CDR3 region has the DNA TGTGCCAGCAGCACCGGGAGCTACGAGCAGTACTTC.

In its sample, this clone was seen a few times. The chain is built from TRBV5-6 and TRBJ2-7; D is possibly TRBD1 (6 bases). The V end lost 4 bases, the J end lost 9 bases, and 14 bases lay between the germline ends. This CDR3 is 12 amino acids long. CDR1 is SGHDT, CDR2 YYEEEE, per germline. CDR3 coding DNA: TGTGCCAGCAGCGGCCTTACAGGGTCGCAGTACTTC. This encodes CASSGLTGSQYF.